Listed below are T cell receptor beta chains from one sample, sequenced in a study of control samples from healthy donors and cancer patients. Some clones are missing from TCRdb's copy, which holds only in-frame ones; the method was immunoSEQ multiplex PCR. The sample includes 8,000 to 11,000 clones, approximately 91% seen only once; the top ten take about a fifth. Sequencing was carried out using PBMCs. Receptors originate from a man in his fifties or sixties with colorectal cancer. CDR3s include the opening cysteine and the closing phenylalanine or tryptophan. The D gene is left open where the match is weak. Expanded clones are given a class, and other clones once, few, many or no size at all.

v_call	j_call	d_call	clone_size	cdr3_nt	cdr3_aa
TRBV13	TRBJ2-7	NA	NA	TGTGCCAGCAGCTTAGTGGGCAGGGTCGAGCAGTACTTC	CASSLVGRVEQYF
TRBV6-2/TRBV6-3	TRBJ2-7	NA	NA	TGTGCCAGCAGTCCCATTGAACAATGGCCCTCAAAAACCTACGAGCAGTACTTC	CASSPIEQWPSKTYEQYF
TRBV19	TRBJ1-5	TRBD1	few	TGTGCCAGTAGCCCTGACAGGGGCAATCAGCCCCAGCATTTT	CASSPDRGNQPQHF
TRBV6-1	TRBJ2-1	NA	NA	TGTGCCAGCAGTGACCAGCGGACTTACAATGAGCAGTTCTTC	CASSDQRTYNEQFF
TRBV7-8	TRBJ2-7	TRBD1	NA	TGTGCCAGCAGCTTTGACCGGGACAGGGCATACGAGCAGTACTTC	CASSFDRDRAYEQYF
TRBV9	TRBJ2-5	NA	NA	TGTGCCAGCAGCGTCTCCACAGGGGGGGTTGAGACCCAGTACTTC	CASSVSTGGVETQYF
TRBV7-2	TRBJ1-3	NA	NA	TGTGCCAGCAGCTTACAGGGGACGTCTGGAAACACCATATATTTT	CASSLQGTSGNTIYF
TRBV13	TRBJ2-7	NA	NA	TGTGCCAGCAGCTGGAGGGACCGGAGCTCCTACGAGCAGTACTTC	CASSWRDRSSYEQYF
TRBV18	TRBJ2-5	NA	NA	TGTGCCAGCTCACCACCGATGAGCCAAGAGACCCAGTACTTC	CASSPPMSQETQYF
TRBV5-1	TRBJ2-3	TRBD2	once	TGCGCCAGCAGCTTAGGTCAGCGGGGGATCACAGATACGCAGTATTTT	CASSLGQRGITDTQYF
TRBV10-3	TRBJ1-1	NA	NA	TGTGCCATCACCGACGGGGGGACGGTGAACACTGAAGCTTTCTTT	CAITDGGTVNTEAFF
TRBV27	TRBJ1-6	NA	NA	TGTGCCAGCAGTTTATTAGGGGGCTATAATTCACCCCTCCACTTT	CASSLLGGYNSPLHF
TRBV4-1	TRBJ2-5	TRBD2	NA	TGCGCCAGCAGCCAAGACTGGGCGGGGGGGAAGCAAGAGACCCAGTACTTC	CASSQDWAGGKQETQYF
TRBV4-2	TRBJ2-2	NA	NA	TGTGCCAGCAGCGGGGGTACCGGGGAGCTGTTTTTT	CASSGGTGELFF
TRBV7-2	TRBJ1-2	TRBD1	NA	TGTGCCAGCAGCTACGACAGGGGTAATTTGTATGGCTACACCTTC	CASSYDRGNLYGYTF
TRBV5-1	TRBJ1-1	NA	NA	TGCGCCAGCAGCTTGGGTCCCACCAGTTTTGGTTTCTTT	CASSLGPTSFGFF
TRBV7-9	TRBJ2-1	TRBD2	NA	TGTGCCAGCAGACAGAGGATCGGGGGGGCCATCAATGAGCAGTTCTTC	CASRQRIGGAINEQFF
TRBV6-4	TRBJ2-3	NA	NA	TGTGCCAGCAGTGACGGGACTAGCACAGATACGCAGTATTTT	CASSDGTSTDTQYF
TRBV4-3	TRBJ1-2	TRBD1	NA	TGCGCCAGCAGCCAAGATGGGACCGGGACAGGGAAAGATCGGAACTATGGCTACACCTTC	CASSQDGTGTGKDRNYGYTF
TRBV7-2	TRBJ2-7	TRBD2	NA	TGTGCCAGCAGCTTCGGGGGAGGGGACGAGCAGTACTTC	CASSFGGGDEQYF
TRBV5-1	TRBJ1-1	NA	NA	TGCGCCAGCAGCTTGGCCGCTACTTTGAACACTGAAGCTTTCTTT	CASSLAATLNTEAFF
TRBV7-8	TRBJ1-4	NA	few	TGTGCCAGCAGCCCGGGACGATTGAGTGACCTAACCAAGCCTCCAGCTAATGAAAAACTGTTTTTT	CASSPGRLSDLTKPPANEKLFF
TRBV6-1	TRBJ2-4	NA	NA	TGTGCCAGCAGTGATCCACTGAGGCAGGGTACCAAAAACATTCAGTACTTC	CASSDPLRQGTKNIQYF
TRBV6-5	TRBJ1-5	TRBD1	NA	TGTGCCAGCAGTTCAGGGGGCCATCAGCCCCAGCATTTT	CASSSGGHQPQHF
TRBV29-1	TRBJ2-5	NA	NA	TGCAGCGGCTCTCGAGGGCAAGAGACCCAGTACTTC	CSGSRGQETQYF
TRBV28	TRBJ1-1	TRBD1	once	TGTGCCAGCAGAACTTCAGGGGGGTTGAACACTGAAGCTTTCTTT	CASRTSGGLNTEAFF
TRBV15	TRBJ1-1	NA	NA	TGTGCCACCAGCAGAGATGAGCGTGGGGTTGTAGCTTTCTTT	CATSRDERGVVAFF
TRBV14	TRBJ1-6	TRBD1	once	TGTGCCAGCAGCCAAGTTTTCAGGGGGCCACGAGGTTCACCCCTCCACTTT	CASSQVFRGPRGSPLHF
TRBV6-5	TRBJ2-3	NA	NA	TGTGCCAGCAGTTACCGGCCGGCGGGCACAGATACGCAGTATTTT	CASSYRPAGTDTQYF
TRBV18	TRBJ1-5	TRBD1	NA	TGTGCCAGCTCAGCTACCGGGACAGGCACCCCTGGGCCCCAGCATTTT	CASSATGTGTPGPQHF
TRBV4-3	TRBJ2-2	NA	NA	TGCGCCAGCAGCCTACTACATATCGGCCACACCGGGGAGCTGTTTTTT	CASSLLHIGHTGELFF
TRBV2	TRBJ2-7	NA	NA	TGTGCCAGCAGTGAGAGGTCCGGCGAGCAGTACTTC	CASSERSGEQYF
TRBV7-2	TRBJ2-2	NA	NA	TGTGCCAGCAGCTCAAGACGACAGGACCGAGTGGTCACCGGGGAGCTGTTTTTT	CASSSRRQDRVVTGELFF
TRBV12-1	TRBJ1-5	NA	few	TGTGCCAGCAGCTCCTTCTGGACAGCCCTTAGCAATCAGCCCCAGCATTTT	CASSSFWTALSNQPQHF
TRBV16	TRBJ1-1	TRBD1	NA	TGTGCCAGCAGCCTGACAGGGGGCACTGAAGCTTTCTTT	CASSLTGGTEAFF
TRBV18	TRBJ2-6	NA	NA	TGTGCCAGCTCACCCCCAAGACCCGGGGCCAACGTCCTGACTTTC	CASSPPRPGANVLTF
TRBV11-2	TRBJ1-2	TRBD1	few	TGTGCCAGCCAAGGGGGCAGGAGCCCCCTCTATGGCTACACCTTC	CASQGGRSPLYGYTF
TRBV12-3/TRBV12-4	TRBJ2-3	NA	NA	TGTGCCAGCAGTTTGATGTATGGGGATACGCAGTATTTT	CASSLMYGDTQYF
TRBV2	TRBJ1-5	TRBD1	NA	TGTGCCAGCAGATATGACAGGGGCCGGCAGCCCCAGCATTTT	CASRYDRGRQPQHF
TRBV4-2	TRBJ2-7	NA	NA	TGTGCCAGCAGCCCGCCCGGTGGGTCCCCGGCCGAGCAGTACTTC	CASSPPGGSPAEQYF
TRBV5-1	TRBJ1-6	TRBD1	NA	TGCGCCAGCAGCTTGGGGGGACAGGGCGGGACGCGGAATTCACCCCTCCACTTT	CASSLGGQGGTRNSPLHF
TRBV7-2	TRBJ2-1	TRBD2	NA	TGTGCCAGCAGCTTAGCACTAGCGAGAAATGAGCAGTTCTTC	CASSLALARNEQFF
TRBV5-1	TRBJ2-5	NA	NA	TGCGCCAGCAGCTTGGCGGAGACCCAGTACTTC	CASSLAETQYF
TRBV5-5	TRBJ1-5	NA	NA	TGTGCCAGCAGCTTGGCCAAATCATCAGTAGAGCCCCAGCATTTT	CASSLAKSSVEPQHF
TRBV11-3	TRBJ2-7	NA	NA	TGTGCCAGCAGCTTAGATTTCACCTCCTACGAGCAGTACTTC	CASSLDFTSYEQYF
TRBV2	TRBJ2-2	TRBD1	NA	TGTGCCAGCAGATGGACAGGGGGAGACACCGGGGAGCTGTTTTTT	CASRWTGGDTGELFF
TRBV6-2/TRBV6-3	TRBJ2-1	NA	NA	TGTGCCAGCAGTTACGAGACATCCTACAATGAGCAGTTCTTC	CASSYETSYNEQFF
TRBV4-3	TRBJ1-4	NA	NA	TGCGCCAGCAGCCAAGCCGACAGGACTAATGAAAAACTGTTTTTT	CASSQADRTNEKLFF
TRBV5-4	TRBJ2-5	TRBD2	NA	TGTGCCAGCAGCTCCGGGACTAGCGGGGGGTTCTCGGAGACCCAGTACTTC	CASSSGTSGGFSETQYF
TRBV24-1	TRBJ1-1	NA	once	TGTGCCACCTACCCGGACACTGAAGCTTTCTTT	CATYPDTEAFF
TRBV9	TRBJ1-3	TRBD1	NA	TGTGCCAGCAGCGTAGCTACAGGGGGAGGAAACACCATATATTTT	CASSVATGGGNTIYF
TRBV27	TRBJ1-1	NA	large	TGTGCCAGCAGTTCTACGGCGGCAGGGAAAGCTTTCTTT	CASSSTAAGKAFF
TRBV27	TRBJ1-1	NA	NA	TGTGCCAGCAGTTTAATAGCATTTGAGGCGGGGGACACTGAAGCTTTCTTT	CASSLIAFEAGDTEAFF
TRBV28	TRBJ2-7	NA	NA	TGTGCCAGCAGTCTGGGACGGATCTACGAGCAGTACTTC	CASSLGRIYEQYF
TRBV5-4	TRBJ1-2	NA	NA	TGTGCCAGCAGTAATCCTTCGTTCCTCAGGTTGAACTATGGCTACACCTTC	CASSNPSFLRLNYGYTF